The 25 T cell receptor beta chains below were found in one sample sequenced in a study of CD8+CD57+ T cells in acquired aplastic anemia. Profiles of TCR beta VDJ and CDR3 were generated from a genomic DNA template. One entry per CDR3 protein, called by TCRdb with MiXCR from the reads. The sample carries approximately 470,000 distinct CDR3 sequences, around a third recorded once. Sequencing was done on patients that had shown CD8+CD57+ cell expansion by flow cytometry. The material sequenced was sorted CD4+, CD8+, or CD8+CD57+ T cells (not recorded which) from PBMCs. The receptors come from a human donor with aplastic anemia.

In its sample, this clonotype was seen a few times. The chain couples TRBV7-9 to TRBJ2-1; 11 bases line up with TRBD2. The V gene end was trimmed by 0 bases and the J gene end by 5 bases; junction bases not matched to a gene: 9. The CDR3 consists of 18 residues. From germline, CDR1 is SEHNR and CDR2 FQNEAQ (reference sequence). CDR3 coding DNA: TGTGCCAGCAGCTTAGCATTTGGGGTGGGACTAGCGGACAATGAGCAGTTCTTC. This translates into CASSLAFGVGLADNEQFF.

This clonotype was found many times. The rearrangement uses TRBV19 and TRBJ2-5, with D unresolved. V was shortened by 6 bases and J by 1 base, with 15 bases between the two germline ends. Germline CDR1 is LNHDA and CDR2 is SQIVND (reference sequence). CDR3 size: 15 residues. DNA of the CDR3: TGTGCCAGTAGGGTATACCACTTGGCCCAAGAGACCCAGTACTTC. Translating gives CASRVYHLAQETQYF.

This sequence joins TRBV9 and TRBJ1-1, with D possibly TRBD1 on 5 matching bases. The CDR3 spans 14 residues. The ends were cut back, 0 bases at V and 3 bases at J, with 9 bases in the middle. Per the germline V gene, CDR1 is SGDLS and CDR2 is YYNGEE. The CDR3 nucleotides read TGTGCCAGCAGCGTAGACGGGGCGGACACTGAAGCTTTCTTT. Translation gives CASSVDGADTEAFF.

The V gene is TRBV12-3 or TRBV12-4, the J gene TRBJ1-1; possible D gene TRBD1, 5 bases. V was clipped by 6 bases and J by 11 bases, with 19 bases between them. This CDR3 comprises 13 residues. The CDR3 region is CASSPRDLGHAFF. The CDR3 DNA reads as TGTGCCAGCAGCCCCCGGGACCTGGGGCACGCTTTCTTT.

The genes are TRBV10-3 and TRBJ1-1; 7 nucleotides agree with TRBD1. This CDR3 is 13 amino acids long. Germline V gene lookup returns CDR1 ENHRY and CDR2 SYGVKD. Losses at the gene ends were 6 bases for V and 4 bases for J; bases not matched to a gene: 5. CDR3 in DNA: TGTGCCATCAGAGACCCAGGGGGCACTGAAGCTTTCTTT. Residues: CAIRDPGGTEAFF.

The chain combines TRBV4-2 with TRBJ2-5; tentatively, D is TRBD2 (7 bases). Germline CDR1 LGHNA, CDR2 YNFKEQ. Trimming removed 0 bases from V and 3 bases from J, with 17 bases in between. The CDR3 has 17 amino acids. The CDR3 sequence is CASSQDVLGGGEETQYF. For the CDR3, the DNA is TGTGCCAGCAGCCAAGATGTGTTGGGGGGGGGCGAAGAGACCCAGTACTTC.

This chain links TRBV12-3 or TRBV12-4 with TRBJ2-5; no clear D. Deletions cut 5 bases from V and 3 bases from J, with 16 bases between. The CDR3 contains 15 residues. CDR3 coding DNA: TGTGCCAGCAGTCCGATACGTTTTGAAAAAGAGACCCAGTACTTC. Amino acid sequence: CASSPIRFEKETQYF.

This sequence joins TRBV29-1 and TRBJ1-2; 9 positions agree with TRBD1. The germline V gene has CDR1 SQVTM and CDR2 ANQGSEA. Trimming took 4 bases from V and 6 from J; bases not matched to a gene: 9. This CDR3 is built from 14 residues. CDR3 residues: CSVGTGQGADGYTF. The CDR3 DNA reads TGCAGCGTTGGAACGGGACAGGGTGCGGATGGCTACACCTTC.

J is TRBJ2-3 and V is TRBV14; perhaps TRBD1 as D (5 bases). Between the trimmed V and J ends, which lost 0 bases and 8 bases, there was a span of 15 bases. This CDR3 is 15 amino acids long. Looked up from germline, CDR1 is SGHDN and CDR2 is FVKESK. CDR3 DNA: TGTGCCAGCAGCCAAGAGTCTGTACAGGCGTCTACGCAGTATTTT. Translating gives CASSQESVQASTQYF.

With regard to this clonotype: One junction end disagrees with the germline gene, perhaps due to a read error. This chain uses TRBV5-4 with TRBJ1-6, with TRBD1 as a possible D gene (6 bases). The CDR3 runs to 15 residues. CDR1 is SGHNT and CDR2 is YYREEE in the germline V gene (reference sequence). CDR3 residues: CASSQGQIPNSPLHF. The CDR3 DNA is TGCGCCAGCAGCCAAGGACAGATCCCGAATTCACCCCTCCACTTT.

The J gene is TRBJ2-5, the V gene TRBV2; D is uncertain. CDR1 and CDR2 (germline): SNHLY, FYNNEI. V shed 7 bases and J shed 3 bases, with 15 bases lying between them. This CDR3 spans 14 amino acids. The CDR3 DNA reads as TGTGCCAGCACTCGGACGGGCACTGAAGAGACCCAGTACTTC. Translated: CASTRTGTEETQYF.

A word on this clonotype: In this CDR3 the conserved last residue, phenylalanine or tryptophan, is missing, so a read error is likely. It is unclear where the CDR3 begins or ends on the DNA, so no DNA is shown, and the CDR3 is as TCRdb lists it. The V call is TRBV11-2, the J call TRBJ2-7; TRBD1 is the table's D call, not checked against the DNA. Inclusive of both ends, the CDR3 amounts to 8 amino acids. Germline-derived CDR1 and CDR2 are SGHAT and FQNNGV. CDR3 amino acids: CASSLGDR.

The gene calls are TRBV19 and TRBJ2-2; 7 bases agree with TRBD1. With 7 bases clipped from V and 7 bases from J, the junction kept 9 bases outside the gene matches. The CDR3 is 14 amino acids. Germline CDR1 LNHDA, CDR2 SQIVND (reference sequence). This chain's CDR3 is CASTRDSSFGELFF. CDR3 nucleotides: TGTGCCAGTACCAGGGACAGTTCTTTCGGGGAGCTGTTTTTT.

There are a few counts of this clonotype. This rearrangement joins TRBV5-1 to TRBJ2-1; 10 bases agree with TRBD2. Germline CDR1 reads SGHRS; CDR2 reads YFSETQ. The CDR3 is 16 residues long. The V segment lost 4 bases and the J segment 12 bases; nucleotides outside the gene matches: 16. The CDR3 DNA follows: TGCGCCAGCAGCCAGTCGAGCGGGAGGGCAGGCCTGGGGCAGTTCTTC. Translation: CASSQSSGRAGLGQFF.

The genes are TRBV24-1 and TRBJ2-4, with D uncertain. The germline V and J ends were trimmed by 4 bases and 0 bases, with 12 bases remaining between them. Germline V gene lookup returns CDR1 KGHDR and CDR2 SFDVKD. The CDR3 length is 16 residues. DNA for the CDR3: TGTGCCACCAGTGACTCTCCCATACTAGCCAAAAACATTCAGTACTTC. Encoded protein: CATSDSPILAKNIQYF.

This clonotype was picked up many times. The rearrangement uses TRBV2 and TRBJ1-1; D perhaps matches TRBD1 (5 bases). The length of the CDR3 is 13 residues. Germline lookup yields CDR1 SNHLY and CDR2 FYNNEI. V gave up 7 bases and J gave up 3 bases, with 12 bases separating them. Here the CDR3 DNA reads TGTGCCAGCACCATACAGGTGGACACTGAAGCTTTCTTT. This codes for CASTIQVDTEAFF.

As concerns this clonotype: This may stem from a read error, because a much larger clone lies one nucleotide away. This chain uses TRBV14 with TRBJ1-2, with a possible D match to TRBD1 (6 bases). The CDR3 loop spans 15 amino acids. V shed 2 bases and J shed 6 bases, with 16 bases lying between them. Germline CDR1 and CDR2: SGHDN and FVKESK. The CDR3, as DNA: TGTGCCAGCAGCCAATCGACAGGCGGATACCATGGCTACACCTTC. Its protein product is CASSQSTGGYHGYTF.

With regard to this clonotype: It may be a read error: a sequence one base away is much more abundant. The CDR3 sequence: CASSGQGTSEQFF. The CDR3 region has the DNA TGCGCCAGCAGCGGACAGGGTACGAGCGAGCAGTTCTTC. This chain links TRBV5-1 with TRBJ2-1; 8 bases fit TRBD1. CDR3 length equals 13 residues. In germline, CDR1 is SGHRS, CDR2 YFSETQ. V was pared by 4 bases and J by 10 bases, with 7 bases of the junction left unmatched.

This clonotype was seen once. The junction and the germline gene differ at one end; a read error may be behind it. Written as DNA, the CDR3 is TGTGCCAGCAGCATCGTAGGCTACGAGCGGTACTTC. Encoded protein: CASSIVGYERYF. The chain recombines TRBV7-3 with TRBJ2-7, with no clear D. The germline V gene encodes CDR1 SGHTA and CDR2 FQGTGA. This CDR3 is 12 amino acids long.

This clonotype was seen only a few times. Here the CDR3 omits its conserved ending phenylalanine or tryptophan, so a read error is the likely source. The J gene is TRBJ2-7, the V gene TRBV7-2; the match to TRBD1 covers 10 bases. The CDR3 has 15 amino acids. Germline lookup yields CDR1 SGHTA and CDR2 FQGNSA. V trimming: 5 bases; J trimming: 3 bases; junction bases outside the gene matches: 7. The CDR3: CASSLGQGGGYEQYL. DNA for the CDR3: TGTGCCAGCAGCCTTGGACAGGGGGGCGGCTACGAGCAGTACCTC.

Details on this clonotype: This may be a read error, as it is one base from a much larger clone. The gene calls are TRBV19 and TRBJ2-2; D unclear. Germline CDR1 is LNHDA and CDR2 is SQIVND (reference sequence). This CDR3 has 15 residues. Written as DNA, the CDR3 is TGTGCCAGTAGCATGGGTCGGATGAACGCCGGGGAGCTGTTTTTT. Its protein product is CASSMGRMNAGELFF.

This clonotype has just a few counts. The V and J genes are TRBV19 and TRBJ2-1, with D uncertain. The germline CDR1 and CDR2 sequences are LNHDA and SQIVND (reference sequence). The CDR3 runs 12 residues. V shed 0 bases and J shed 7 bases, with 4 bases lying between them. The CDR3 protein is CASSIDANEQFF. CDR3 bases: TGTGCCAGTAGTATAGATGCAAATGAGCAGTTCTTC.

The genes are TRBV24-1 and TRBJ1-2; TRBD1 matches 10 bases. Trimming at V came to 10 bases and at J to 0 bases, leaving 7 bases not matched to a gene. CDR1 is KGHDR, CDR2 SFDVKD, per germline. The CDR3 has 15 residues. CDR3 nucleotides: TGTGCCACGATCCCTGGACAGGGGGCTAACTATGGCTACACCTTC. Encoded protein: CATIPGQGANYGYTF.

This chain connects TRBV4-3 to TRBJ2-7; no clear D gene. Trimming removed 0 bases from V and 5 bases from J, with 8 bases in between. The CDR3 length is 13 residues. In germline, CDR1 is LGHNA, CDR2 YSLEER. The CDR3 protein is CASSQDSGNEQYF. Written as DNA, the CDR3 is TGCGCCAGCAGCCAAGATAGTGGAAACGAGCAGTACTTC.

In the case of this clonotype: Just one base apart from a much larger clone, this may be a read error. V and J are TRBV24-1 and TRBJ1-6; unclear D gene. CDR3 length equals 14 residues. V was clipped by 7 bases and J by 5 bases, with 11 bases between them. The germline V gene encodes CDR1 KGHDR and CDR2 SFDVKD. This chain's CDR3 is CATSHRGDNSPLHF. In nucleotides, the CDR3 is TGTGCCACCAGCCACAGAGGAGATAATTCACCCCTCCACTTT.